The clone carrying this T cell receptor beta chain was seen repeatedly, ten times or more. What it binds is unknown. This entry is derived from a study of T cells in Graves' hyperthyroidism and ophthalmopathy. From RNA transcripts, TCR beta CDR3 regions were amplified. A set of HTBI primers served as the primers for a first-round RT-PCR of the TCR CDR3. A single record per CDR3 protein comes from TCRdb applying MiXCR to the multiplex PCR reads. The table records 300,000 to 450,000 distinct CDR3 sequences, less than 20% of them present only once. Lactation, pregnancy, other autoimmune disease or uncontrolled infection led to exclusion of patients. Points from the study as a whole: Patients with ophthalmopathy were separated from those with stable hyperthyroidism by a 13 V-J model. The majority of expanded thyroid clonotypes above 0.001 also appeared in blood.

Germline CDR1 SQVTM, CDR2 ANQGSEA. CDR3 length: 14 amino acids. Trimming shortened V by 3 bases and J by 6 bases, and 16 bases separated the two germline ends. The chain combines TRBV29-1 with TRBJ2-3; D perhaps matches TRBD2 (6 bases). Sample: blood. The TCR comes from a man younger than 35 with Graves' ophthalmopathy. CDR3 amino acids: CSVDGIVGGDTQYF. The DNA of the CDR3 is TGCAGCGTTGATGGGATTGTGGGGGGTGATACGCAGTATTTT.